The clone carrying this TCR beta chain turned up a few times. This entry is derived from a study of blood T cell repertoires in COVID-19. Study-level background: Donors in the United States, Italy and Spain gave samples during acute or convalescent COVID-19.

The CDR3 runs 12 residues. Germline CDR1 and CDR2: SGHDN and FVKESK. Trimming cost V 5 bases and J 3 bases, with 8 bases left between them. Study processing details: Estimation of nucleated cell counts was performed using reference gene primer amplification. Profiled with immunoSEQ multiplex PCR; TCRdb holds only in-frame clones, not every one. Clone size and V and J calls were adopted from that table, with D and trimming inferred from the DNA. The sample lists over 200,000 clones, approximately 79% occurring once. The sample consisted of peripheral blood. This chain connects TRBV14 to TRBJ2-7; the D is unclear. The sequence came from a human donor in a cohort sampled during active COVID-19. In DNA, the CDR3 is TGTGCCAGCAGCGCACAGTACTACGAGCAGTACTTC. This translates into CASSAQYYEQYF.